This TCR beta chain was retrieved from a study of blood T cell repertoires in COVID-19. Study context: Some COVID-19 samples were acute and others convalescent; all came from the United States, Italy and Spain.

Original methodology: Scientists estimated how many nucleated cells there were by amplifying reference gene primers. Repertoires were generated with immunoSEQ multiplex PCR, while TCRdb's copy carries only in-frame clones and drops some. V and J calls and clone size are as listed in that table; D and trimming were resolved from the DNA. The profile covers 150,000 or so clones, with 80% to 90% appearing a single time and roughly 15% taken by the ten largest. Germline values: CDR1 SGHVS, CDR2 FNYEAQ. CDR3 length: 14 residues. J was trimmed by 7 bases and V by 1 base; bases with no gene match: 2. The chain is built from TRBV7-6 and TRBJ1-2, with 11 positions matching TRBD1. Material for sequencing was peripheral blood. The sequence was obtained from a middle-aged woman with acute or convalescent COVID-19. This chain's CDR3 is CASSLGTGGSGYTF. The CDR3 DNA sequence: TGTGCCAGCAGCTTAGGGACAGGGGGCTCTGGCTACACCTTC. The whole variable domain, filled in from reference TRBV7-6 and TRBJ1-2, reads GAGVSQSPRYKVTKRGQDVALRCDPISGHVSLYWYRQALGQGPEFLTYFNYEAQQDKSGLPNDRFSAERPEGSISTLTIQRTEQRDSAMYRCASSLGTGGSGYTFGSGTRLTVV.